This T cell receptor (beta chain) was sequenced in a study of T cells in localized non-small cell lung cancer. Findings and limits, study-wide: Longer overall survival associated with higher blood T cell density; shorter survival with higher adjacent-lung clonality. The study detected a median around 57 of the top 100 tumor clones in adjacent lung. Tumor showed lower T cell clonality than uninvolved adjacent lung, where it was highest.

Clones were read by immunoSEQ multiplex PCR, and TCRdb kept only the in-frame ones, dropping some. Altogether tens of thousands of clones are present, around 93% being singletons, with the ten largest covering approximately 30%. Details on this clone: As yet, its antigen is unknown.

The V end was cut by 3 bases, the J end by 5 bases, with 8 bases between. CDR3 length: 13 residues. Germline CDR1 reads SGHDN; CDR2 reads FVKESK. The rearrangement joins TRBV14 to TRBJ2-1; D assignment may be TRBD1 or TRBD2 (5 bases each). The sequence was collected from a female donor over 55 with stage I lung adenocarcinoma. Sequenced here: peripheral blood, sampled before any cancer treatment. The CDR3 DNA reads TGTGCCAGCAGCCAGGGACGCCACAATGAGCAGTTCTTC. It encodes CASSQGRHNEQFF.